The rows below give T cell receptor beta chains drawn from one sample of a study of shared clonotypes between healthy human individuals. Profiled with immunoSEQ multiplex PCR; TCRdb holds only in-frame clones, not every one. Among approximately 740,000 clones listed, about 74% were seen once. The specimen was memory CD4+ T cells sorted from blood. The receptors were sampled from a woman under 40 in good health. The CDR3 runs from the conserved cysteine through the conserved F or W. A D gene is named only where the DNA matches it firmly. Expanded clones are given a class, and other clones once, few, many or no size at all.

TRBV29-1	TRBJ2-1	-	-	CSVVAPGSHEQFF	TGCAGCGTTGTCGCCCCCGGGTCGCATGAGCAGTTCTTC
TRBV27	TRBJ2-1	few	-	CASSVRLDVSNEQFF	TGTGCCAGCAGTGTAAGACTAGATGTATCCAATGAGCAGTTCTTC
TRBV28	TRBJ2-7	-	-	CASRPQGGSTYEQYF	TGTGCCAGCAGGCCACAGGGGGGGTCAACCTACGAGCAGTACTTC
TRBV5-1	TRBJ2-1	-	TRBD2	CASSFGTSGRNEQFF	TGCGCCAGCAGTTTCGGGACTAGCGGGAGGAATGAGCAGTTCTTC
TRBV4-1	TRBJ2-7	-	-	CASSQDGGAPSYEQYF	TGCGCCAGCAGCCAAGACGGAGGGGCACCCTCCTACGAGCAGTACTTC
TRBV19	TRBJ2-5	-	-	CAPYRVLETQYF	TGTGCCCCCTACAGGGTACTGGAGACCCAGTACTTC
TRBV19	TRBJ2-7	few	TRBD1	CASSPLDRTGEQYF	TGTGCCAGTAGTCCATTGGACAGGACTGGCGAGCAGTACTTC
TRBV28	TRBJ1-2	-	TRBD1	CASSLGHGLGGAGGYTF	TGTGCCAGCAGTTTGGGTCATGGGTTAGGGGGCGCCGGGGGCTACACCTTC
TRBV27	TRBJ2-2	-	TRBD2	CASSLFWDRTSGSKMNTGELFF	TGTGCCAGCAGTTTATTCTGGGACCGGACTAGCGGGAGTAAAATGAACACCGGGGAGCTGTTTTTT
TRBV9	TRBJ2-1	-	TRBD2	CASSAKAGVYNEQFF	TGTGCCAGCAGCGCTAAAGCGGGAGTCTACAATGAGCAGTTCTTC
TRBV18	TRBJ2-5	-	-	CASSPQEYQETQYF	TGTGCCAGCTCACCGCAGGAATACCAAGAGACCCAGTACTTC
TRBV2	TRBJ2-6	-	TRBD2	CASSLLAGGPGANVLTF	TGTGCCAGCTCTTTACTAGCGGGAGGTCCTGGGGCCAACGTCCTGACTTTC
TRBV5-1	TRBJ1-2	-	-	CASSFTNDGYTF	TGCGCCAGCAGCTTTACAAATGATGGCTACACCTTC
TRBV14	TRBJ2-1	-	TRBD2	CASSQDVSGRLYNEQFF	TGTGCCAGCAGCCAAGATGTGAGCGGGAGACTATACAATGAGCAGTTCTTC
TRBV15	TRBJ1-2	-	-	CATSRFPGGGIDYGYTF	TGTGCCACCAGCAGATTTCCGGGGGGAGGGATCGACTATGGCTACACCTTC
TRBV9	TRBJ2-7	few	TRBD1	CASSLEPGQTYEQYF	TGTGCCAGCAGCTTGGAACCGGGACAGACCTACGAGCAGTACTTC
TRBV5-1	TRBJ2-2	once	TRBD2	CASSPEGWEGSGELFF	TGCGCCAGCAGCCCCGAGGGCTGGGAGGGGTCCGGGGAGCTGTTTTTT
TRBV7-9	TRBJ2-7	once	TRBD2	CASSSLAGTYEQYF	TGTGCCAGCAGCTCCCTAGCGGGGACCTACGAGCAGTACTTC
TRBV11-2	TRBJ1-2	-	TRBD1	CASSLGDRGLYGYTF	TGTGCCAGCAGCTTAGGGGACAGAGGACTCTATGGCTACACCTTC
TRBV7-9	TRBJ2-1	-	TRBD2	CASSPTSGNLNEQFF	TGTGCCAGCAGCCCGACTAGCGGGAATCTGAATGAGCAGTTCTTC